These 2 T cell receptor beta chains share one sample of origin, sequenced in a study of T cells in Graves' hyperthyroidism and ophthalmopathy. Template material for amplifying TCR beta CDR3 regions consisted of RNA transcripts. In the first-round RT-PCR of the TCR CDR3, the HTBI primer set was used. A single record per CDR3 protein comes from TCRdb applying MiXCR to the multiplex PCR reads. Of about 540,000 distinct CDR3 sequences listed, about 45% were seen once; the top ten hold nearly 8.5%. The sample comprised peripheral blood or thyroid tissue (not recorded which). These receptors all stem from a woman under 30 with Graves' hyperthyroidism.

The sample holds many counts of this clonotype. The chain's CDR3 is CATSDPARERGELFF. In DNA form, the CDR3 reads TGTGCCACCAGTGACCCTGCTCGGGAGCGGGGGGAGCTGTTTTTT. The genes are TRBV24-1 and TRBJ2-2; D might be TRBD2 (6 bases). Trimming took off 4 bases at V and 8 bases at J, with 16 bases between the two ends. CDR3 length: 15 residues. Germline V gene data show CDR1 as KGHDR and CDR2 as SFDVKD.

This clonotype was detected many times. The chain combines TRBV29-1 with TRBJ2-7; TRBD2 might be the D (5 bases). The CDR3 has 13 residues. Germline assignment: CDR1 SQVTM and CDR2 ANQGSEA. Between the trimmed V and J ends, which lost 3 bases and 2 bases, there was a span of 11 bases. The CDR3 DNA reads as TGCAGCGTTGAGGGAGCGCGAGCCTACGAGCAGTACTTC. Translating gives CSVEGARAYEQYF.